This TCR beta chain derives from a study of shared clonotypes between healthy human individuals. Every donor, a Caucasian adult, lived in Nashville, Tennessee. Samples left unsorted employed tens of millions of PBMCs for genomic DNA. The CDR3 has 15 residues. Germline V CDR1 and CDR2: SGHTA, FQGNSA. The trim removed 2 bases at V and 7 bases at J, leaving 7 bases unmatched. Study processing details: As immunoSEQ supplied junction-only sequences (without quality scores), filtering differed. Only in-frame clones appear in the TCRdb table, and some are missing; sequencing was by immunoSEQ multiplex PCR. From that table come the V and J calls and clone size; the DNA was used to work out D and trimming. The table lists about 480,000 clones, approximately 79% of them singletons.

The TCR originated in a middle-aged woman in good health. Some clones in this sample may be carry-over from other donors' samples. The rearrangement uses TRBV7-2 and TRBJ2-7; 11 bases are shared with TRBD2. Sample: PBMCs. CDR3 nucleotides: TGTGCCAGCAGCTTAAGCGGGCTAGCGGGGGGTGAGCAGTACTTC. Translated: CASSLSGLAGGEQYF.